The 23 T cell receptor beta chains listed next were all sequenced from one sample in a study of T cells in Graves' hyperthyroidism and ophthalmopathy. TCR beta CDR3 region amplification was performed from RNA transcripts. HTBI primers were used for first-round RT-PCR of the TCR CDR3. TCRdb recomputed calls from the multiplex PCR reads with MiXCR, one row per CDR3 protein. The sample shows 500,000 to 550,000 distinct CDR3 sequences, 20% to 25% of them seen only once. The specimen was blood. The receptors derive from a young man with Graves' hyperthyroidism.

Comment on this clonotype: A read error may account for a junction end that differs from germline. Written as DNA, the CDR3 is TGCGCCAGCAGCCGGGGCGGGACCGGTCAGGTCGAGCAGTACTTC. This translates into CASSRGGTGQVEQYF. This chain connects TRBV2 to TRBJ2-7, with D possibly matching TRBD2 (6 bases). The CDR3 consists of 15 residues. CDR1 is SNHLY, CDR2 FYNNEI, per germline.

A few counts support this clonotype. CDR3 residues: CASSLLGGGSYGYTF. The CDR3, as DNA: TGTGCCAGCAGTTTGCTGGGGGGAGGGTCCTATGGCTACACCTTC. This chain links TRBV6-5 with TRBJ1-2, with a possible D match to TRBD1 (5 bases). V was clipped by 4 bases and J by 4 bases, with 16 bases between them. In germline, CDR1 is MNHEY, CDR2 SVGAGI. The CDR3 runs 15 residues.

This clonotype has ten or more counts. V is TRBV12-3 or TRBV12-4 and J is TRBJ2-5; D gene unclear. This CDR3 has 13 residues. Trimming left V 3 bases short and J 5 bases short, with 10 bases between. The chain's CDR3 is CASSFLSEETQYF. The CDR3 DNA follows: TGTGCCAGCAGTTTTCTCAGCGAGGAGACCCAGTACTTC.

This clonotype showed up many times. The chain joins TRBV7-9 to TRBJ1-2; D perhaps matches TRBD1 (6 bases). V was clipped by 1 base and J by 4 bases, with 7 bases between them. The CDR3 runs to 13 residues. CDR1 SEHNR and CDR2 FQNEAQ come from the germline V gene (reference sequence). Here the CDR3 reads CASSLGDIYGYTF. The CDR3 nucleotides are TGTGCCAGCAGCTTAGGGGACATCTATGGCTACACCTTC.

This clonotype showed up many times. The CDR3 loop is CASSLGTGSGYTF. The CDR3 bases are TGTGCCAGCAGTTTAGGGACCGGGTCTGGCTACACCTTC. The chain combines TRBV12-3 or TRBV12-4 with TRBJ1-2, with D hard to call. V was trimmed by 1 base and J by 7 bases, leaving 10 bases between them. This CDR3 comprises 13 residues.

The CDR3 DNA is TGTGCCAGCAGCAAACAGCGGGGGGGTGCGAACACCGGGGAGCTGTTTTTT. It encodes CASSKQRGGANTGELFF. The rearrangement links TRBV6-1 to TRBJ2-2, with 10 bases lining up with TRBD2. V was clipped by 6 bases and J by 0 bases; unmatched bases: 7. There are 17 residues in the CDR3. Germline values: CDR1 MNHNS, CDR2 SASEGT.

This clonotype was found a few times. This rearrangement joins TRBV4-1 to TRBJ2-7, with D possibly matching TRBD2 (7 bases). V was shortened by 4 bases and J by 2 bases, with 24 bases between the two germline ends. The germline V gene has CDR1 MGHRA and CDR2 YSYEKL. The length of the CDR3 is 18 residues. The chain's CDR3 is CASSPSQGFRGAPYEQYF. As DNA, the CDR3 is TGCGCCAGCAGCCCTTCCCAAGGATTCCGGGGGGCTCCCTACGAGCAGTACTTC.

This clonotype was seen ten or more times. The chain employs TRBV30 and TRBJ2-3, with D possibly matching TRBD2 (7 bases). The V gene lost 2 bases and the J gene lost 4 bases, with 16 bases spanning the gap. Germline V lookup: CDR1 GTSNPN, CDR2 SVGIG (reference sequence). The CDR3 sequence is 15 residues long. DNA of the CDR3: TGTGCCTGGAGTAGAGAGGGGGGGGAGGCAGATACGCAGTATTTT. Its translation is CAWSREGGEADTQYF.

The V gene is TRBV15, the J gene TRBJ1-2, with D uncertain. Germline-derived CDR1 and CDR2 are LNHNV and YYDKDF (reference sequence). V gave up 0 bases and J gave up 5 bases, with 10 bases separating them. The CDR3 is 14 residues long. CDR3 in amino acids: CATSRDGSLYGYTF. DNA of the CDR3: TGTGCCACCAGCAGAGACGGCAGCCTTTATGGCTACACCTTC.

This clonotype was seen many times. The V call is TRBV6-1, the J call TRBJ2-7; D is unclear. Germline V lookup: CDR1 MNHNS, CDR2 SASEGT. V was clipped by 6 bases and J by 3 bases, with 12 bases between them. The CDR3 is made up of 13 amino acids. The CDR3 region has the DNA TGTGCCAGCAGCTCAGACCAGGACTACGAGCAGTACTTC. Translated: CASSSDQDYEQYF.

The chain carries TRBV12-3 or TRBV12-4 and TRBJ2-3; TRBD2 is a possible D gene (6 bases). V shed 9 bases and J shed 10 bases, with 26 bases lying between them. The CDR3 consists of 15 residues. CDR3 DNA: TGTGCCAGGACCAGAGGGTCCCGGGGGAAAGTTCCGCAGTATTTT. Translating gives CARTRGSRGKVPQYF.

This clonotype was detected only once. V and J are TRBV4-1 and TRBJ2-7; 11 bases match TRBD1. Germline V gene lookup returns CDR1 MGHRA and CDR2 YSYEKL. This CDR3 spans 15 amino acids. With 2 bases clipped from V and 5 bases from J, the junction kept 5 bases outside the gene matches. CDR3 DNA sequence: TGCGCCAGCAGCCAACTCAGGACAGGGGGCAACGAGCAGTACTTC. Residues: CASSQLRTGGNEQYF.

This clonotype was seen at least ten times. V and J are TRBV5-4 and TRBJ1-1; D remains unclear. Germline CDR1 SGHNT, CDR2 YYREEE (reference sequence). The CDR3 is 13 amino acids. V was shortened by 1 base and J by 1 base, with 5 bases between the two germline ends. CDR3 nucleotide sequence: TGTGCCAGCAGCTTGACACCGAACACTGAAGCTTTCTTT. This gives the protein CASSLTPNTEAFF.

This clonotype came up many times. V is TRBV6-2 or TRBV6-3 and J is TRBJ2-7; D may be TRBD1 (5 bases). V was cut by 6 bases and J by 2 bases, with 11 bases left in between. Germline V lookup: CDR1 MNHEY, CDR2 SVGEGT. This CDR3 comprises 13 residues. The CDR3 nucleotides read TGTGCCAGCAGAGGTATAGGGGCCTACGAGCAGTACTTC. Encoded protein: CASRGIGAYEQYF.

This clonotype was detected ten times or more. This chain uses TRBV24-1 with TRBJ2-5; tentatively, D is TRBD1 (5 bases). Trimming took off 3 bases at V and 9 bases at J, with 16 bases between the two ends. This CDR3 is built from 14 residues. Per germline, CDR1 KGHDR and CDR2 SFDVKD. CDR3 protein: CATSDPRTTWAQYF. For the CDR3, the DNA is TGTGCCACCAGTGATCCAAGGACAACGTGGGCCCAGTACTTC.

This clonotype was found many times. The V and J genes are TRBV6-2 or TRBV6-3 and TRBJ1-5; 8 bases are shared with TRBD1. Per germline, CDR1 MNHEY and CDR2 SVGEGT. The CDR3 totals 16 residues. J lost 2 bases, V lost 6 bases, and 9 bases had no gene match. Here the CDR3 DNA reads TGTGCCAGCAGATCAGGGGGCGGAAGGCGCAATCAGCCCCAGCATTTT. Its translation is CASRSGGGRRNQPQHF.

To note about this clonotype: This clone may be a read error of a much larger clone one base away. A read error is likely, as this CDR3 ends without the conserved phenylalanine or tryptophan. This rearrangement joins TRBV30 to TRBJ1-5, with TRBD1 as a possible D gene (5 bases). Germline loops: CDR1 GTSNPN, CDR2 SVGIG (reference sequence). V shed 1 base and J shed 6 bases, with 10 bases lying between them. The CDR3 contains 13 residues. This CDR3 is CAWSGGDGQPQHS. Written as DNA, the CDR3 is TGTGCCTGGAGTGGGGGCGACGGTCAGCCCCAGCATTCT.

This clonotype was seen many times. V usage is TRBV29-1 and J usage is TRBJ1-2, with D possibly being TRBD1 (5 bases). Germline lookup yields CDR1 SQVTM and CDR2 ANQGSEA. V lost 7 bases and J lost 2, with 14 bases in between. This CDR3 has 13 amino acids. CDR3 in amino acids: CSDLPDINYGYTF. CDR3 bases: TGCAGCGACCTACCGGACATAAACTATGGCTACACCTTC.

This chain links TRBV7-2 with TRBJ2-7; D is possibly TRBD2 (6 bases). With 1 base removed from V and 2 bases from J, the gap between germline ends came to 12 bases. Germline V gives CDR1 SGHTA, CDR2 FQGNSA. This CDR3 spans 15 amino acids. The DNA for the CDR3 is TGTGCCAGCAGCTTAGGATGGGGCGGGGCCTACGAGCAGTACGTC. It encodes CASSLGWGGAYEQYV.

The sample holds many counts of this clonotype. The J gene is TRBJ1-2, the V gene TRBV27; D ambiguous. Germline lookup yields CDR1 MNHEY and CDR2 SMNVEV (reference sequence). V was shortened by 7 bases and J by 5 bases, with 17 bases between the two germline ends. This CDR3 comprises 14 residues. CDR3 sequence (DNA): TGTGCCAGCACCCTCAAGGAAGGCTCGTATGGCTACACCTTC. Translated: CASTLKEGSYGYTF.

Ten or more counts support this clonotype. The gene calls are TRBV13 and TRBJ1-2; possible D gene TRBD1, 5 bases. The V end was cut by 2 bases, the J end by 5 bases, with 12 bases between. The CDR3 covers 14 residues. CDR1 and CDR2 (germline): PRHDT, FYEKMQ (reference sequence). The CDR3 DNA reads TGTGCCAGCAGCTTACAGGGTTTTCTTTATGGCTACACCTTC. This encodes CASSLQGFLYGYTF.

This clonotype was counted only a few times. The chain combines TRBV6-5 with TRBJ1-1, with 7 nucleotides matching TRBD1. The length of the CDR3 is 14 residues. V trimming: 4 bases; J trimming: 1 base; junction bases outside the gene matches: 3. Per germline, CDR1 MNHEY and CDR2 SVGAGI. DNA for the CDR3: TGTGCCAGCAGTTCCAGGGGGTCGAACACTGAAGCTTTCTTT. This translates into CASSSRGSNTEAFF.

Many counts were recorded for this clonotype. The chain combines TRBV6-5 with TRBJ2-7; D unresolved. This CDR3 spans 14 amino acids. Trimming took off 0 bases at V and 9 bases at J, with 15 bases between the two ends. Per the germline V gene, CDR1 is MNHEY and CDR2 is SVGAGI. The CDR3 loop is CASSYSNDRARQYF. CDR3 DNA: TGTGCCAGCAGTTACTCGAATGATCGGGCGAGGCAGTACTTC.